The T cell receptor beta chain under discussion was sequenced for a study of shared clonotypes between healthy human individuals. The study's findings and limits: Owing to a small donor count, the genetic and exposure-history diversity represented was limited.

TCRdb's copy holds only in-frame clones and misses some; the assay was immunoSEQ multiplex PCR. The table lists some 2,400,000 clones, under 97% of them singletons. Germline V CDR1 and CDR2: SGHRS, YFSETQ. Trimming took 0 bases from V and 0 from J, leaving 9 bases between them. This CDR3 has 16 amino acids. About this clone itself: Its cognate antigen is unknown.

The chain recombines TRBV5-1 with TRBJ1-4; D not certain. This clonotype was obtained from a man younger than 35 in good health. Sequences were obtained from naive CD4+ T cells sorted from blood. Sample subset: CD45RA+ positively selected. Here the CDR3 DNA reads TGCGCCAGCAGCTTGGGACGGGAGGCAACTAATGAAAAACTGTTTTTT. Its translation is CASSLGREATNEKLFF.